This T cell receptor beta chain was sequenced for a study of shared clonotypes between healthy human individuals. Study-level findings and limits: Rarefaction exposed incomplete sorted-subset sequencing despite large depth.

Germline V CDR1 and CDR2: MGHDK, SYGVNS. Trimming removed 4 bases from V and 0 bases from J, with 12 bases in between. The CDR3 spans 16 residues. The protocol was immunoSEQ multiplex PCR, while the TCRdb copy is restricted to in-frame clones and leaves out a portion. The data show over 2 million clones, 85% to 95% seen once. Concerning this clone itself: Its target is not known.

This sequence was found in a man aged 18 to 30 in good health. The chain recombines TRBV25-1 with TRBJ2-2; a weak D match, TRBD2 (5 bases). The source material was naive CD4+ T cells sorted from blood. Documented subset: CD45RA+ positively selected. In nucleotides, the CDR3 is TGTGCCAGCAGTGCCCATTGGGAGACGAACACCGGGGAGCTGTTTTTT. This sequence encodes CASSAHWETNTGELFF.